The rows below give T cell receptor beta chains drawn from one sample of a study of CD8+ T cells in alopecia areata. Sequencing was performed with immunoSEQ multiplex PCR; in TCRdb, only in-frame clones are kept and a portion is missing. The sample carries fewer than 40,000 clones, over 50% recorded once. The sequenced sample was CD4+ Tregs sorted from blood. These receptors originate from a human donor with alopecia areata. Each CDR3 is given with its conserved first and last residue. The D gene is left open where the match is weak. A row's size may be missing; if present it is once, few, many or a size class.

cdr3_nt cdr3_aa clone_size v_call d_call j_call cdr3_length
TGTGCCAGCAGCCTTCATCCGGGACAGGGGCGCGATGAGCAGTTCTTC CASSLHPGQGRDEQFF . TRBV14 TRBD1 TRBJ2-1 16
TGTGCCTGGAGTGTCCACACAGATACGCAGTATTTT CAWSVHTDTQYF . TRBV30 . TRBJ2-3 12
TGTGCCAGCAGAGGACAGGGGCGGACGGAGACCCAGTACTTC CASRGQGRTETQYF . TRBV27 TRBD1 TRBJ2-5 14
TGTGCCAGCAGCCCCCTATACATCAATGAGCAGTTCTTC CASSPLYINEQFF . TRBV6-1 . TRBJ2-1 13
TGCAGCGTCAGGACAGAAGGACTGACTGAAGCTTTCTTT CSVRTEGLTEAFF . TRBV29-1 . TRBJ1-1 13
TGTGCCAGCCGCCGGGACAGGGCTTCACCCCTCCACTTT CASRRDRASPLHF . TRBV6-5 TRBD1 TRBJ1-6 13
TGTGCCAGCAGTTCCCCCCTTTCGGATACGCAGTATTTT CASSSPLSDTQYF medium-sized TRBV28 . TRBJ2-3 13
TGTGCCAGCAGCGAAACAGGGATCACAGATACGCAGTATTTT CASSETGITDTQYF few TRBV9 . TRBJ2-3 14
TGTGCCAGCAGTGCCAGGACACCGAACACTGAAGCTTTCTTT CASSARTPNTEAFF few TRBV25-1 . TRBJ1-1 14
TGTGCCAGCAGCTTAGCTGGGACTAGTCTGTACTTC CASSLAGTSLYF few TRBV7-2 TRBD2 TRBJ2-7 12
TGTGCCAGCAGCTACGGGACAAATATTAAGTACGAGCAGTACTTC CASSYGTNIKYEQYF . TRBV7-9 . TRBJ2-7 15
TGCGCCAGCAGCGTTCTAGCGCCCAACTACAATGAGCAGTTCTTC CASSVLAPNYNEQFF . TRBV5-1 . TRBJ2-1 15
TGTGCCAGCAGAGGTTGGGAGCCGGGGGAGACCCAGTACTTC CASRGWEPGETQYF . TRBV28 . TRBJ2-5 14
TGCGCCAGCAGGTACAGTAATCTGAACACTGAAGCTTTCTTT CASRYSNLNTEAFF . TRBV4-1 . TRBJ1-1 14
TGTGCCAGCAGCTTAGGGGAATGGAGTGAGCAGTTCTTC CASSLGEWSEQFF . TRBV7-2 . TRBJ2-1 13
TGCGCCAGCAGCCCTAGGACCCGTACACCAGCTAACTATGGCTACACCTTC CASSPRTRTPANYGYTF . TRBV5-1 . TRBJ1-2 17
TGTGCCAGCAGCTGGCTAGGACAGGCGAACACCGGGGAGCTGTTTTTT CASSWLGQANTGELFF . TRBV7-2 TRBD1 TRBJ2-2 16
TGTGCCAGTAGTATAGACGGGAACTATGGCTACACCTTC CASSIDGNYGYTF few TRBV19 . TRBJ1-2 13
TGTGCCAGCAGCCCCCAGCAGGGGAGGATGAACACTGAAGCTTTCTTT CASSPQQGRMNTEAFF . TRBV6-6 . TRBJ1-1 16
TGTGCCAGCAGCCCCCGGACACTCCAAGAGACCCAGTACTTC CASSPRTLQETQYF few TRBV7-2 . TRBJ2-5 14
TGCGCCAGCAGCTTGGCCGGGGGAGTTCAATCGGATACGCAGTATTTT CASSLAGGVQSDTQYF . TRBV5-1 . TRBJ2-3 16
TGTGCCAGCAGTTCCGTTGGACAGGGGTTCTATGGCTACACCTTC CASSSVGQGFYGYTF . TRBV27 TRBD1 TRBJ1-2 15